This is a list of T cell receptor beta chains from one sample in a study of cytomegalovirus exposure and HLA in healthy donors. Repertoires were generated with immunoSEQ multiplex PCR, while TCRdb's copy carries only in-frame clones and drops some. In the table there are 170,000 or so clones, roughly 85% of which are singletons. The material sequenced was PBMCs. These TCRs come from a man between 18 and 35 years old in good health and CMV-seropositive. Each CDR3 is given with its conserved first and last residue. A D gene is named only where the DNA matches it firmly. Expanded clones are given a class, and other clones once, few, many or no size at all.

TGTGCCAGCAGCAGGGATACAGGGGAGGCCTACGAGCAGTACTTC	CASSRDTGEAYEQYF	-	TRBJ2-7	TRBV21-1	15	-
TGTGCCAGCAGTTTAGCGGGGGCTCGGAAGCACAATCAGCCCCAGCATTTT	CASSLAGARKHNQPQHF	-	TRBJ1-5	TRBV28	17	-
TGTGCCAGCAGCAAAGGGCCTTGTTCGGACTGCCCTTCGCGTGGGGCCAACGTCCTGACTTTC	CASSKGPCSDCPSRGANVLTF	-	TRBJ2-6	TRBV21-1	21	-
TGTGCCAGCAGCAAACGGCCAGGTATGTACAATGAGCAGTTCTTC	CASSKRPGMYNEQFF	-	TRBJ2-1	TRBV21-1	15	-
TGTGCGAGCAGGAACAGGGAGAGCTACGAGCAGTACTTC	CASRNRESYEQYF	-	TRBJ2-7	TRBV7-8	13	-
TGTGCCAGTAGTCGAGGCGGGGAGCTGTTTTTT	CASSRGGELFF	-	TRBJ2-2	TRBV19	11	-
TGCAGCGTTACAGGTTGGGAAGTTACCTACGAGCAGTACTTC	CSVTGWEVTYEQYF	-	TRBJ2-7	TRBV29-1	14	once
TGTGCCAGCAGCCAATTGGCAGGGCATGTTTATGGCTACACCTTC	CASSQLAGHVYGYTF	-	TRBJ1-2	TRBV16	15	-
TGTGCCAGCAGCTCTCTAGACACCATATATTTT	CASSSLDTIYF	-	TRBJ1-3	TRBV13	11	-
TGTGCCAGCAGCTCGTCGACTAGCGGGGGGACTTACACCGGGGAGCTGTTTTTT	CASSSSTSGGTYTGELFF	TRBD2	TRBJ2-2	TRBV5-4	18	-
TGTGCCAGCAGTTTATCCGGGACAGGGTTTCTGACAGATACGCAGTATTTT	CASSLSGTGFLTDTQYF	TRBD1	TRBJ2-3	TRBV27	17	-
TGCAGCGTTGAACGACAGCTCAACTATGGCTACACCTTC	CSVERQLNYGYTF	-	TRBJ1-2	TRBV29-1	13	-
TGTGCCAGCAGCTACCCCTCGCGGGGCCCTCTGGACCCCTACGAGCAGTACTTC	CASSYPSRGPLDPYEQYF	-	TRBJ2-7	TRBV28	18	once
TGTGCCAGCAGTTATGGGACTAGGGACACCGGGGAGCTGTTTTTT	CASSYGTRDTGELFF	TRBD2	TRBJ2-2	TRBV6-6	15	-
TGCAGCGTTGAAGGGAGCGCCTACGAGCAGTACTTC	CSVEGSAYEQYF	-	TRBJ2-7	TRBV29-1	12	-
TGTGCAAGTCGCCCTACAGGGGGAGCTTCGAACACCGGGGAGCTGTTTTTT	CASRPTGGASNTGELFF	-	TRBJ2-2	TRBV12-2	17	-
TGTGCCAGCGGCCCGTCTTGGGAGACCCAGTACTTC	CASGPSWETQYF	-	TRBJ2-5	TRBV27	12	-